Listed here are 30 T cell receptor beta chains from one sample, sequenced in a study of blood T cell repertoires in COVID-19. Measured with immunoSEQ multiplex PCR; TCRdb has only the in-frame clones, and not every one. This table holds about 140,000 clones, about 90% found once. The sequenced sample consisted of peripheral blood. Receptor source: a woman in her fifties or sixties with acute or convalescent COVID-19.

The CDR3 here is CASSIAGVVNYGYTF. In nucleotides, the CDR3 is TGTGCCAGTAGTATAGCAGGTGTGGTGAACTATGGCTACACCTTC. V and J are TRBV19 and TRBJ1-2, with D unresolved. Trimming stripped 1 base from V and 2 bases from J, with 11 bases between. Germline CDR1 and CDR2: LNHDA and SQIVND (reference sequence). This CDR3 contains 15 residues.

V and J are TRBV7-8 and TRBJ1-1; 8 bases line up with TRBD1. The CDR3 extends over 12 amino acids. Germline CDR1 reads SGHVS; CDR2 reads FQNEAQ. With V trimmed by 5 bases and J by 11 bases, 7 bases remained unmatched. The CDR3 region is CASSLGQGKAFF. Written as DNA, the CDR3 is TGTGCCAGCAGCCTCGGACAGGGTAAGGCTTTCTTT.

The V call is TRBV6-5, the J call TRBJ2-3; tentatively, D is TRBD1 (6 bases). Germline V gene lookup returns CDR1 MNHEY and CDR2 SVGAGI. This CDR3 region has 15 residues. The V gene lost 6 bases and the J gene lost 1 base, with 14 bases spanning the gap. CDR3 loop: CASRPQGEGTDTQYF. As DNA, the CDR3 is TGTGCCAGCAGGCCACAGGGAGAGGGCACAGATACGCAGTATTTT.

This chain's CDR3 is CASSQDDPGTGNTGELFF. Written as DNA, the CDR3 is TGCGCCAGCAGCCAAGACGACCCCGGGACAGGGAACACCGGGGAGCTGTTTTTT. The chain recombines TRBV4-3 with TRBJ2-2; TRBD1 matches 8 bases. The CDR3 loop spans 18 amino acids. V was clipped by 0 bases and J by 1 base; unmatched bases: 7. Germline CDR1 LGHNA, CDR2 YSLEER.

This clone has just one count. This chain uses TRBV7-8 with TRBJ2-7, with TRBD2 identical over 9 bases. Germline V gives CDR1 SGHVS, CDR2 FQNEAQ. After removal of 0 bases from V and 4 bases from J, the junction contained 1 base not matched to a gene. CDR3 length equals 14 residues. DNA for the CDR3: TGTGCCAGCAGCTTAGCTAGCGGGGGATACGAGCAGTACTTC. It specifies CASSLASGGYEQYF.

The chain combines TRBV19 with TRBJ2-2, with D tentatively TRBD1 (5 bases). CDR1 is LNHDA, CDR2 SQIVND, per germline (reference sequence). Deletions cut 4 bases from V and 6 bases from J, with 9 bases between. The CDR3 has 13 residues. The CDR3: CASSRQQAGELFF. CDR3 nucleotide sequence: TGTGCCAGTAGTAGGCAACAGGCCGGGGAGCTGTTTTTT.

The V and J genes are TRBV5-4 and TRBJ1-2, with D perhaps matching TRBD1 (5 bases). There are 15 residues in the CDR3. In germline, CDR1 is SGHNT, CDR2 YYREEE (reference sequence). V dropped 5 bases and J dropped 13 bases, with 27 bases sitting between them. CDR3 sequence reads: CASRAEGIIGAGFTF. The CDR3 region has the DNA TGTGCCAGCAGGGCAGAGGGGATCATCGGGGCGGGGTTCACCTTC.

This chain uses TRBV5-1 with TRBJ2-5; 9 nucleotides agree with TRBD1. V dropped 1 base and J dropped 4; count of bases not matched to a gene: 8. The germline CDR1 and CDR2 sequences are SGHRS and YFSETQ. The CDR3 extends over 16 amino acids. The CDR3 DNA follows: TGCGCCAGCAGCTTGACGGGACAGGGTCGTGGAGAGACCCAGTACTTC. It codes for CASSLTGQGRGETQYF.

This clone was seen a single time. The chain couples TRBV9 to TRBJ1-2; 10 bases map to TRBD1. CDR1 and CDR2 from the germline V gene are SGDLS and YYNGEE. CDR3 size: 13 residues. The junction had 4 bases not matched to a gene; V was cut back by 4 bases and J by 7 bases. CDR3 region: CASSPRTGGGYTF. The DNA for the CDR3 is TGTGCCAGCAGCCCTCGGACAGGGGGTGGCTACACCTTC. The whole variable domain, filled in from reference TRBV9 and TRBJ1-2, reads DSGVTQTPKHLITATGQRVTLRCSPRSGDLSVYWYQQSLDQGLQFLIQYYNGEERAKGNILERFSAQQFPDLHSELNLSSLELGDSALYFCASSPRTGGGYTFGSGTRLTVV.

This chain links TRBV14 with TRBJ2-1, with D maybe TRBD1 (5 bases). This CDR3 is 16 amino acids long. Germline CDR1 SGHDN, CDR2 FVKESK. V lost 1 base, J lost 0 bases, and 10 bases lay in between. The CDR3 bases are TGTGCCAGCAGCCAAGGCTCTGGGGCCTCCTACAATGAGCAGTTCTTC. This gives the protein CASSQGSGASYNEQFF. The full variable domain, its missing parts supplied by reference TRBV14 and TRBJ2-1, is EAGVTQFPSHSVIEKGQTVTLRCDPISGHDNLYWYRRVMGKEIKFLLHFVKESKQDESGMPNNRFLAERTGGTYSTLKVQPAELEDSGVYFCASSQGSGASYNEQFFGPGTRLTVL.

This clone occurred a few times. The chain employs TRBV7-9 and TRBJ1-4; perhaps TRBD1 as D (6 bases). Trimming took 2 bases from V and 4 from J, leaving 11 bases between them. The CDR3 totals 15 residues. Per germline, CDR1 SEHNR and CDR2 FQNEAQ (reference sequence). As DNA, the CDR3 is TGTGCCAGCAGCTTATCAACAGGGCTTAATGAAAAACTGTTTTTT. Amino acid sequence: CASSLSTGLNEKLFF.

This clone was counted only a few times. The V gene is TRBV28, the J gene TRBJ1-2, with 8 positions matching TRBD1. Trimming removed 6 bases from V and 6 bases from J; junction bases left unmatched: 12. The germline gives CDR1 MDHEN, CDR2 SYDVKM. The CDR3 runs 15 residues. The CDR3, as DNA: TGTGCCAGCAGGCTAGCTCCTACAGGGGGAAATGGCTACACCTTC. Protein sequence: CASRLAPTGGNGYTF.

This clone was detected a few times. This chain links TRBV6-5 with TRBJ2-7; D is possibly TRBD1 (5 bases). The V end was cut by 2 bases, the J end by 11 bases, with 10 bases between. The CDR3 is made up of 11 amino acids. Germline CDR1 is MNHEY and CDR2 is SVGAGI. The chain's CDR3 is CASSYQGSEYF. Written as DNA, the CDR3 is TGTGCCAGCAGTTACCAGGGATCGGAGTACTTC.

V is TRBV4-3 and J is TRBJ2-7; 14 nucleotides agree with TRBD2. V dropped 0 bases and J dropped 3; count of bases not matched to a gene: 7. The CDR3 sequence is 18 residues long. Germline CDR1 and CDR2: LGHNA and YSLEER. CDR3 bases: TGCGCCAGCAGCCAAGATTTAGTAGGGACTAGCGGGAGCTACGAGCAGTACTTC. Amino acids: CASSQDLVGTSGSYEQYF.

The V gene is TRBV13, the J gene TRBJ1-1, with 7 bases that match TRBD1. Germline values: CDR1 PRHDT, CDR2 FYEKMQ (reference sequence). The junction had 18 bases not matched to a gene; V was cut back by 6 bases and J by 2 bases. The CDR3 contains 18 residues. CDR3: CASSSSHRGTASNTEAFF. CDR3 in DNA: TGTGCCAGCAGTTCATCTCACCGAGGGACAGCTAGCAACACTGAAGCTTTCTTT.

The V gene is TRBV10-3, the J gene TRBJ1-1; D is unclear. The CDR3 runs to 12 residues. Germline V gene sequence: CDR1 ENHRY, CDR2 SYGVKD. V was pared by 2 bases and J by 3 bases, with 4 bases between. The CDR3 DNA reads as TGTGCCATCAGTGAGCCCTACACTGAAGCTTTCTTT. Its translation: CAISEPYTEAFF.

The chain couples TRBV13 to TRBJ2-3; TRBD1 is a possible D gene (5 bases). This CDR3 contains 18 residues. Looked up from germline, CDR1 is PRHDT and CDR2 is FYEKMQ (reference sequence). Trimming took off 4 bases at V and 7 bases at J, with 27 bases between the two ends. In DNA, the CDR3 is TGTGCCAGCAGCTCCCTCAGGTTTACAGGAGCGTCGTCGAATACGCAGTATTTT. It codes for CASSSLRFTGASSNTQYF.

The V call is TRBV28, the J call TRBJ1-2, with TRBD1 matching 9 bases. Trimming took 6 bases from V and 7 from J; bases not matched to a gene: 9. Germline V lookup: CDR1 MDHEN, CDR2 SYDVKM. CDR3 length: 14 amino acids. The DNA of the CDR3 is TGTGCCAGCAGGATATCCGGGACAGGGCTTGGCTACACCTTC. It translates to CASRISGTGLGYTF.

This clone appeared a single time. The chain links TRBV28 to TRBJ2-7; 10 nucleotides match TRBD2. V trimming: 4 bases; J trimming: 7 bases; junction bases outside the gene matches: 7. The CDR3 loop spans 14 amino acids. Looked up from germline, CDR1 is MDHEN and CDR2 is SYDVKM. Here the CDR3 reads CASSSPGLASEQYF. The CDR3 coding sequence is TGTGCCAGCAGTTCTCCGGGACTAGCGTCGGAGCAGTACTTC.

The V gene is TRBV2, the J gene TRBJ1-4; 9 bases align to TRBD1. The germline gives CDR1 SNHLY, CDR2 FYNNEI. The CDR3 spans 16 residues. With V trimmed by 6 bases and J by 0 bases, 5 bases remained unmatched. CDR3 DNA sequence: TGTGCCAGCAGGAGGGACAGGGACCCAACTAATGAAAAACTGTTTTTT. As protein: CASRRDRDPTNEKLFF.

This clone was counted only a few times. DNA of the CDR3: TGCGCCAGCAGCGCGGGGACAGACCCTTATAATTCACCCCTCCACTTT. This sequence encodes CASSAGTDPYNSPLHF. The rearrangement uses TRBV5-1 and TRBJ1-6, with TRBD1 matching over 7 bases. The J segment lost 4 bases and the V segment lost 4 bases, leaving 8 bases of the junction unmatched. This CDR3 is 16 amino acids long. Per the germline V gene, CDR1 is SGHRS and CDR2 is YFSETQ.

The rearrangement uses TRBV4-3 and TRBJ2-4, with 11 bases identical to TRBD2. This CDR3 spans 18 amino acids. The germline V gene has CDR1 LGHNA and CDR2 YSLEER. J was trimmed by 3 bases and V by 1 base; bases with no gene match: 8. In DNA, the CDR3 is TGCGCCAGCAGCCAAGCCCTAGCGGGGGGTGGAAACAAAAACATTCAGTACTTC. It yields the protein CASSQALAGGGNKNIQYF.

This chain connects TRBV4-3 to TRBJ2-3; 8 bases align to TRBD1. Germline lookup yields CDR1 LGHNA and CDR2 YSLEER. J lost 3 bases, V lost 2 bases, and 22 bases had no gene match. The length of the CDR3 is 21 residues. The CDR3 here is CASSQRALRRGQGLVTDTQYF. CDR3 DNA sequence: TGCGCCAGCAGCCAAAGGGCGTTAAGAAGAGGACAGGGTTTGGTGACAGATACGCAGTATTTT.

This clone was counted between two and nine times. J is TRBJ1-2 and V is TRBV25-1; 8 positions agree with TRBD1. J was trimmed by 4 bases and V by 7 bases; bases with no gene match: 2. Germline values: CDR1 MGHDK, CDR2 SYGVNS. The CDR3 covers 12 residues. The CDR3 spells CASKDRAYGYTF. In DNA, the CDR3 is TGTGCCAGCAAGGACAGGGCCTATGGCTACACCTTC.

The V call is TRBV28, the J call TRBJ2-5; D uncertain. The CDR3 extends over 11 amino acids. Germline V gene data show CDR1 as MDHEN and CDR2 as SYDVKM. Trimming removed 7 bases at V and 5 bases at J, with 8 bases between. DNA for the CDR3: TGTGCCAGCAAGAGCTTCGAGACCCAGTACTTC. Protein sequence: CASKSFETQYF.

The rearrangement joins TRBV5-3 to TRBJ1-5, with D possibly matching TRBD1 (5 bases). TRBV5-3 is reported as an ORF; its role is uncertain. Trimming removed 5 bases at V and 7 bases at J, with 25 bases between. This CDR3 region has 17 residues. The CDR3 DNA reads as TGTGCCAGAAGGACGAGGGCGCGGGGCTACCCTCAGCAGCCCCAGCATTTT. It yields the protein CARRTRARGYPQQPQHF.

Comment on this clone: Within the sample, other DNA sequences also encode this same CDR3. This chain connects TRBV5-1 to TRBJ2-3, with 10 bases identical to TRBD1. Per the germline V gene, CDR1 is SGHRS and CDR2 is YFSETQ. J lost 3 bases, V lost 0 bases, and 1 base had no gene match. The CDR3 is 15 residues long. CDR3 nucleotide sequence: TGCGCCAGCAGCTTGGGGACAGGGGGGACAGATACGCAGTATTTT. This codes for CASSLGTGGTDTQYF.

This CDR3 is CATPAASTGNPHGYTF. Written as DNA, the CDR3 is TGTGCCACCCCCGCGGCGTCAACAGGGAACCCTCATGGCTACACCTTC. The chain recombines TRBV28 with TRBJ1-2, with D perhaps TRBD1 (6 bases). The ends were cut back, 10 bases at V and 6 bases at J, with 27 bases in the middle. Germline V gives CDR1 MDHEN, CDR2 SYDVKM. The CDR3 is 16 residues long.

Remarks on this clone: The sample contains more than one DNA sequence encoding this CDR3. This chain links TRBV7-3 with TRBJ1-2; 9 bases match TRBD1. The V and J ends lost 2 bases and 5 bases, in that order; junction bases with no gene match: 6. The germline gives CDR1 SGHTA, CDR2 FQGTGA. The CDR3 has 15 residues. The CDR3 sequence: CASSLGPGQGYGYTF. CDR3 DNA: TGTGCCAGCAGCTTAGGACCGGGACAGGGATATGGCTACACCTTC.

The V gene is TRBV28, the J gene TRBJ2-3, with D perhaps TRBD1 (6 bases). V was shortened by 5 bases and J by 4 bases, with 10 bases between the two germline ends. CDR3 length: 13 amino acids. Germline values: CDR1 MDHEN, CDR2 SYDVKM. The CDR3 bases are TGTGCCAGCAGTCCACAGGGCCCAGATACGCAGTATTTT. This translates into CASSPQGPDTQYF.